These T cell receptor beta chains were read from a single sample in a study of blood T cell repertoires in COVID-19. The assay was immunoSEQ multiplex PCR, and TCRdb's table has in-frame clones only and misses some. This sample has roughly 86,000 clones, with approximately 86% found just once. The sequenced sample consisted of peripheral blood. These TCRs come from a man aged 35-49 years with acute or convalescent COVID-19. The CDR3 runs from the conserved cysteine through the conserved F or W. A D gene is named only where the DNA matches it firmly. Only part of the rows carry a size: once, few, many, or a class if the clone is expanded.

j_gene: TRBJ1-1; abundance: .; d_gene: .; v_gene: TRBV19; CDR3aa: CASRPRLGGENTEAFF; CDR3nt: TGTGCCAGTAGACCCAGGTTGGGGGGAGAAAACACTGAAGCTTTCTTT
j_gene: TRBJ1-4; abundance: .; d_gene: .; v_gene: TRBV9; CDR3aa: CASSVEGGANEKLFF; CDR3nt: TGTGCCAGCAGCGTAGAAGGAGGAGCTAATGAAAAACTGTTTTTT
j_gene: TRBJ1-6; abundance: .; d_gene: .; v_gene: TRBV6-1; CDR3aa: CASSERGGSSFGSPLHF; CDR3nt: TGTGCCAGCAGTGAACGGGGGGGAAGTAGCTTTGGTTCACCCCTCCACTTT
j_gene: TRBJ2-2; abundance: .; d_gene: TRBD2; v_gene: TRBV7-9; CDR3aa: CASSTSSGGNTGELFF; CDR3nt: TGTGCCAGCAGCACGAGTAGCGGGGGAAACACCGGGGAGCTGTTTTTT
j_gene: TRBJ2-4; abundance: .; d_gene: .; v_gene: TRBV12-3/TRBV12-4; CDR3aa: CASSFIGGLRYF; CDR3nt: TGTGCCAGCAGTTTTATTGGGGGCTTACGGTACTTC
j_gene: TRBJ1-5; abundance: .; d_gene: .; v_gene: TRBV19; CDR3aa: CASSSQVRDYSNQPQHF; CDR3nt: TGTGCCAGTAGTTCCCAGGTCCGGGATTATAGCAATCAGCCCCAGCATTTT
j_gene: TRBJ2-5; abundance: .; d_gene: TRBD2; v_gene: TRBV15; CDR3aa: CATSEWTSGQQETQYF; CDR3nt: TGTGCCACCAGCGAGTGGACTAGCGGACAACAAGAGACCCAGTACTTC
j_gene: TRBJ2-3; abundance: .; d_gene: TRBD2; v_gene: TRBV5-4; CDR3aa: CASSTGLAATDTQYF; CDR3nt: TGTGCCAGCAGCACCGGACTAGCGGCCACAGATACGCAGTATTTT
j_gene: TRBJ2-1; abundance: once; d_gene: .; v_gene: TRBV5-6; CDR3aa: CASSPGGLGGQFF; CDR3nt: TGTGCCAGCAGCCCGGGTGGTCTGGGAGGGCAGTTCTTC
j_gene: TRBJ1-1; abundance: .; d_gene: .; v_gene: TRBV30; CDR3aa: CAWRGGLKTEAFF; CDR3nt: TGTGCCTGGAGGGGGGGGCTCAAAACTGAAGCTTTCTTT
j_gene: TRBJ1-2; abundance: .; d_gene: .; v_gene: TRBV6-5; CDR3aa: CASSMSGDLQGYTF; CDR3nt: TGTGCCAGCAGTATGTCGGGGGATTTACAGGGCTACACCTTC
j_gene: TRBJ2-4; abundance: .; d_gene: .; v_gene: TRBV6-5; CDR3aa: CASSIGGGQEYF; CDR3nt: TGTGCCAGCAGTATAGGGGGGGGACAGGAGTACTTC
j_gene: TRBJ2-7; abundance: .; d_gene: .; v_gene: TRBV5-4; CDR3aa: CASSFTTGSYEQYF; CDR3nt: TGTGCCAGCAGCTTTACGACAGGCTCCTACGAGCAGTACTTC
j_gene: TRBJ1-2; abundance: .; d_gene: TRBD1; v_gene: TRBV5-1; CDR3aa: CASRPGDREYGYTF; CDR3nt: TGCGCCAGCAGACCAGGGGACAGAGAATATGGCTACACCTTC
j_gene: TRBJ1-2; abundance: .; d_gene: TRBD1; v_gene: TRBV10-3; CDR3aa: CAIGTAYGYTF; CDR3nt: TGTGCCATCGGGACAGCCTATGGCTACACCTTC
j_gene: TRBJ1-5; abundance: .; d_gene: .; v_gene: TRBV18; CDR3aa: CASSPGQGGNQPQHF; CDR3nt: TGTGCCAGCTCACCCGGCCAGGGCGGCAATCAGCCCCAGCATTTT
j_gene: TRBJ1-3; abundance: .; d_gene: TRBD1; v_gene: TRBV4-1; CDR3aa: CASSQGQGLIPYF; CDR3nt: TGCGCCAGCAGCCAAGGACAGGGTTTGATCCCATATTTT
j_gene: TRBJ1-2; abundance: .; d_gene: .; v_gene: TRBV27; CDR3aa: CASSLLGVGYGYTF; CDR3nt: TGTGCCAGCAGTTTATTAGGGGTCGGCTATGGCTACACCTTC
j_gene: TRBJ2-7; abundance: .; d_gene: TRBD2; v_gene: TRBV15; CDR3aa: CATSLGRGNSYEQYF; CDR3nt: TGTGCCACCAGCCTAGGGAGGGGCAACTCCTACGAGCAGTACTTC
j_gene: TRBJ1-2; abundance: .; d_gene: .; v_gene: TRBV21-1; CDR3aa: CASRRTGEGYGYTF; CDR3nt: TGTGCCAGCAGGAGGACGGGGGAAGGGTATGGCTACACCTTC
j_gene: TRBJ1-1; abundance: .; d_gene: .; v_gene: TRBV5-5; CDR3aa: CASSFIRTARNTEAFF; CDR3nt: TGTGCCAGCAGCTTTATTCGGACAGCGAGGAACACTGAAGCTTTCTTT
j_gene: TRBJ2-3; abundance: .; d_gene: .; v_gene: TRBV7-9; CDR3aa: CASSLDSGHLTDTQYF; CDR3nt: TGTGCCAGCAGCTTAGATTCTGGGCATCTCACAGATACGCAGTATTTT
j_gene: TRBJ2-3; abundance: .; d_gene: TRBD2; v_gene: TRBV24-1; CDR3aa: CATSIGTTSSTDTQYF; CDR3nt: TGTGCCACCAGTATTGGGACTACCTCTAGCACAGATACGCAGTATTTT
j_gene: TRBJ2-2; abundance: .; d_gene: TRBD1; v_gene: TRBV6-4; CDR3aa: CASSVHGQGANTGELFF; CDR3nt: TGTGCCAGCAGTGTCCACGGACAGGGGGCGAACACCGGGGAGCTGTTTTTT
j_gene: TRBJ2-3; abundance: .; d_gene: .; v_gene: TRBV4-2; CDR3aa: CASSQGGGEADTQYF; CDR3nt: TGTGCCAGCAGCCAAGGAGGGGGGGAAGCAGATACGCAGTATTTT
j_gene: TRBJ1-2; abundance: once; d_gene: TRBD1; v_gene: TRBV4-1; CDR3aa: CASSHGQGASYRYTF; CDR3nt: TGCGCCAGCAGCCACGGACAGGGGGCGAGTTATCGCTACACCTTC
j_gene: TRBJ1-2; abundance: .; d_gene: TRBD1; v_gene: TRBV7-9; CDR3aa: CASSLVGGATGYTF; CDR3nt: TGTGCCAGCAGCTTAGTAGGGGGCGCGACTGGCTACACCTTC
j_gene: TRBJ1-1; abundance: .; d_gene: TRBD1; v_gene: TRBV6-2/TRBV6-3; CDR3aa: CASSSRTGLNTEAFF; CDR3nt: TGTGCCAGCAGTTCGAGGACAGGGCTGAACACTGAAGCTTTCTTT
j_gene: TRBJ2-7; abundance: .; d_gene: TRBD1; v_gene: TRBV19; CDR3aa: CASGAGTGSHEQYF; CDR3nt: TGTGCCAGTGGGGCCGGGACAGGGTCGCACGAGCAGTACTTC
j_gene: TRBJ2-2; abundance: .; d_gene: .; v_gene: TRBV3-1/TRBV3-2; CDR3aa: CASSQGQGRAGELFF; CDR3nt: TGTGCCAGCAGCCAAGGTCAGGGTAGAGCCGGGGAGCTGTTTTTT
j_gene: TRBJ2-5; abundance: .; d_gene: TRBD2; v_gene: TRBV6-2/TRBV6-3; CDR3aa: CASSYWGGSGQETQYF; CDR3nt: TGTGCCAGCAGTTACTGGGGGGGGAGCGGACAAGAGACCCAGTACTTC
j_gene: TRBJ1-5; abundance: .; d_gene: .; v_gene: TRBV18; CDR3aa: CASAQGSNQPQHF; CDR3nt: TGTGCCAGCGCGCAGGGTAGCAATCAGCCCCAGCATTTT
j_gene: TRBJ1-2; abundance: once; d_gene: TRBD1; v_gene: TRBV5-4; CDR3aa: CASSLEGQGAGGYTF; CDR3nt: TGTGCCAGCAGCTTGGAGGGACAGGGGGCGGGAGGCTACACCTTC
j_gene: TRBJ1-6; abundance: .; d_gene: .; v_gene: TRBV19; CDR3aa: CASSSSRDTNNSPLHF; CDR3nt: TGTGCCAGTAGTAGCTCGAGGGACACTAATAATTCACCCCTCCACTTT
j_gene: TRBJ1-1; abundance: .; d_gene: .; v_gene: TRBV5-4; CDR3aa: CASSLAGNTEAFF; CDR3nt: TGTGCCAGCAGCTTGGCCGGTAACACTGAAGCTTTCTTT
j_gene: TRBJ1-5; abundance: .; d_gene: .; v_gene: TRBV2; CDR3aa: CASSVETLRINNQPQHF; CDR3nt: TGTGCCAGCAGTGTAGAAACTCTACGAATCAACAATCAGCCCCAGCATTTT
j_gene: TRBJ2-1; abundance: .; d_gene: .; v_gene: TRBV19; CDR3aa: CASSINRGGSYNEQFF; CDR3nt: TGTGCCAGTAGTATTAACAGGGGAGGATCCTACAATGAGCAGTTCTTC
j_gene: TRBJ1-2; abundance: .; d_gene: TRBD1; v_gene: TRBV13; CDR3aa: CASSPTLIRTGNQNYGYTF; CDR3nt: TGTGCCAGCAGCCCCACATTGATACGGACAGGGAACCAAAACTATGGCTACACCTTC
j_gene: TRBJ2-7; abundance: few; d_gene: TRBD2; v_gene: TRBV7-9; CDR3aa: CASSPSLGLAYDEQYF; CDR3nt: TGTGCCAGCAGCCCATCCCTGGGACTAGCTTACGACGAGCAGTACTTC
j_gene: TRBJ1-6; abundance: .; d_gene: .; v_gene: TRBV5-6; CDR3aa: CASSSHNYNSPLHF; CDR3nt: TGTGCCAGCAGTTCACACAACTATAATTCACCCCTCCACTTT
j_gene: TRBJ2-3; abundance: .; d_gene: TRBD1; v_gene: TRBV18; CDR3aa: CASSGSGTGGSSDTQYF; CDR3nt: TGTGCCAGCTCAGGTTCCGGGACAGGGGGCAGTTCAGATACGCAGTATTTT
j_gene: TRBJ1-1; abundance: .; d_gene: TRBD1; v_gene: TRBV5-4; CDR3aa: CASSSNSGQEGDTEAFF; CDR3nt: TGTGCCAGCAGCTCGAACTCGGGACAGGAGGGGGACACTGAAGCTTTCTTT
j_gene: TRBJ2-7; abundance: .; d_gene: .; v_gene: TRBV27; CDR3aa: CASSLRAGYSYEQYF; CDR3nt: TGTGCCAGCAGCCTACGCGCGGGCTACTCCTACGAGCAGTACTTC
j_gene: TRBJ1-5; abundance: .; d_gene: .; v_gene: TRBV11-1; CDR3aa: CASSSGNQPQHF; CDR3nt: TGTGCCAGCAGCTCAGGCAATCAGCCCCAGCATTTT
j_gene: TRBJ1-2; abundance: .; d_gene: .; v_gene: TRBV7-2; CDR3aa: CASNTGTANYGYTF; CDR3nt: TGTGCCAGCAATACAGGGACCGCTAACTATGGCTACACCTTC
j_gene: TRBJ2-2; abundance: .; d_gene: .; v_gene: TRBV7-2; CDR3aa: CASSLARLNTGELFF; CDR3nt: TGTGCCAGCAGCTTAGCGAGGCTTAACACCGGGGAGCTGTTTTTT
j_gene: TRBJ2-5; abundance: .; d_gene: .; v_gene: TRBV25-1; CDR3aa: CASSSRASETQYF; CDR3nt: TGTGCCAGCAGCTCTAGAGCTAGTGAGACCCAGTACTTC
j_gene: TRBJ1-1; abundance: .; d_gene: .; v_gene: TRBV7-9; CDR3aa: CASGDKKNTEAFF; CDR3nt: TGTGCCAGCGGCGACAAGAAGAACACTGAAGCTTTCTTT
j_gene: TRBJ1-1; abundance: once; d_gene: .; v_gene: TRBV3-1/TRBV3-2; CDR3aa: CASSQGFGGTEAFF; CDR3nt: TGTGCCAGCAGCCAAGGGTTCGGTGGCACTGAAGCTTTCTTT
j_gene: TRBJ2-5; abundance: .; d_gene: TRBD2; v_gene: TRBV19; CDR3aa: CASKPSRGGSKETQYF; CDR3nt: TGTGCCAGTAAGCCCAGCCGGGGGGGATCAAAAGAGACCCAGTACTTC
j_gene: TRBJ2-3; abundance: .; d_gene: .; v_gene: TRBV3-1/TRBV3-2; CDR3aa: CASSRTGAGVSTDTQYF; CDR3nt: TGTGCCAGCAGCCGCACGGGGGCGGGGGTAAGCACAGATACGCAGTATTTT
j_gene: TRBJ1-1; abundance: .; d_gene: .; v_gene: TRBV18; CDR3aa: CASSPRHLATEAFF; CDR3nt: TGTGCCAGCTCACCACGACATCTCGCCACTGAAGCTTTCTTT
j_gene: TRBJ1-1; abundance: .; d_gene: .; v_gene: TRBV9; CDR3aa: CASSVLAGTEAFF; CDR3nt: TGTGCCAGCAGCGTACTTGCGGGCACTGAAGCTTTCTTT
j_gene: TRBJ2-1; abundance: .; d_gene: .; v_gene: TRBV9; CDR3aa: CASSGRRGGQFF; CDR3nt: TGTGCCAGCAGCGGGAGGAGGGGTGGGCAGTTCTTC
j_gene: TRBJ2-5; abundance: .; d_gene: .; v_gene: TRBV21-1; CDR3aa: CASGQGGQETQYF; CDR3nt: TGTGCCAGCGGCCAGGGGGGCCAAGAGACCCAGTACTTC